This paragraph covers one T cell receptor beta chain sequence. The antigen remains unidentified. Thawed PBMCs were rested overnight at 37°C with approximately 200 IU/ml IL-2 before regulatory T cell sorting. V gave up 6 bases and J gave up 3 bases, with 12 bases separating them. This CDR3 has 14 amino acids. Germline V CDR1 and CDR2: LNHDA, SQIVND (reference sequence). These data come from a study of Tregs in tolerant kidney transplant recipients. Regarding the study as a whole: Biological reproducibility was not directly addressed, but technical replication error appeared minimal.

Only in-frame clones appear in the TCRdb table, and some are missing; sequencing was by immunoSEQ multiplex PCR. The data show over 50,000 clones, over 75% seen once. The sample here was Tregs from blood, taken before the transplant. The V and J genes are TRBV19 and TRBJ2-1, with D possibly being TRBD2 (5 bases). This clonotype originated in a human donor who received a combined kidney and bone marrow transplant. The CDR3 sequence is CASRQAGLYNEQFF. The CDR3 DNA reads TGTGCCAGTAGGCAGGCGGGCCTCTACAATGAGCAGTTCTTC.